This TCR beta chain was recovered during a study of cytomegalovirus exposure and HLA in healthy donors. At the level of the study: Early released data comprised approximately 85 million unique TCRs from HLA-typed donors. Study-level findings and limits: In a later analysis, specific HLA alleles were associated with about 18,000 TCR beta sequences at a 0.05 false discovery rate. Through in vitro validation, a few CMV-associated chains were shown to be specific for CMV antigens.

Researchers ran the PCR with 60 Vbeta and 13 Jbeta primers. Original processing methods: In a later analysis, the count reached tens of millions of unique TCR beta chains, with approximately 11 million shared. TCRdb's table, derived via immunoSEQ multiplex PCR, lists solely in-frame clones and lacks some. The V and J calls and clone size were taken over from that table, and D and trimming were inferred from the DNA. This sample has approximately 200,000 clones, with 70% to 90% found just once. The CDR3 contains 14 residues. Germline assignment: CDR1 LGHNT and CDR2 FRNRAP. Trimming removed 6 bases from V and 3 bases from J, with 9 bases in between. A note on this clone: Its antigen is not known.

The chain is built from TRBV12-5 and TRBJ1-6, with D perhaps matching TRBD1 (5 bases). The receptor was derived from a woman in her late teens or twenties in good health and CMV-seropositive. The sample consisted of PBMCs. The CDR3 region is CASGQGYYNSPLHF. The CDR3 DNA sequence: TGTGCTAGTGGGCAGGGTTACTATAATTCACCCCTCCACTTT.